These 18 T cell receptor beta chains were sequenced from one sample in a study of blood T cell repertoires in COVID-19. Assay: immunoSEQ multiplex PCR; the TCRdb copy retains only in-frame clones and omits some. The sample has 44,000 or so clones; 65% to 85% are singletons. The source material was peripheral blood. These receptors were obtained from a man aged 80 or over in a cohort sampled during active COVID-19.

Points on this clone: The same CDR3 can be traced to other DNA sequences in this sample. The chain carries TRBV5-1 and TRBJ2-7, with 9 positions matching TRBD1. Germline CDR1 is SGHRS and CDR2 is YFSETQ. The CDR3 extends over 14 amino acids. Germline trimming cut 0 bases from V and 2 bases from J; bases unmatched to any gene: 0. CDR3 protein: CASSLGQGAYEQYF. CDR3 DNA: TGCGCCAGCAGCTTGGGACAGGGGGCCTACGAGCAGTACTTC.

This chain joins TRBV5-6 and TRBJ2-3; D is unclear. V lost 2 bases and J lost 2, with 9 bases in between. The CDR3 is 14 amino acids. Germline V gene lookup returns CDR1 SGHDT and CDR2 YYEEEE. In DNA, the CDR3 is TGTGCCAGCAGCTTCAACATAAACACAGATACGCAGTATTTT. It translates to CASSFNINTDTQYF.

This rearrangement joins TRBV5-4 to TRBJ2-3, with D perhaps TRBD2 (5 bases). This CDR3 comprises 14 residues. Trimming shortened V by 4 bases and J by 1 base, and 10 bases separated the two germline ends. Germline-derived CDR1 and CDR2 are SGHNT and YYREEE (reference sequence). CDR3 sequence: CASSLTIGTDTQYF. CDR3 nucleotides: TGTGCCAGCAGCCTGACTATTGGCACAGATACGCAGTATTTT. Together with reference TRBV5-4 and TRBJ2-3, the CDR3 gives the full variable domain: ETGVTQSPTHLIKTRGQQVTLRCSSQSGHNTVSWYQQALGQGPQFIFQYYREEENGRGNFPPRFSGLQFPNYSSELNVNALELDDSALYLCASSLTIGTDTQYFGPGTRLTVL.

This clone has only a few counts. J is TRBJ1-5 and V is TRBV5-4; 8 positions match TRBD1. The junction had 4 bases not matched to a gene; V was cut back by 4 bases and J by 4 bases. This CDR3 comprises 14 residues. The germline gives CDR1 SGHNT, CDR2 YYREEE (reference sequence). This chain's CDR3 is CASSPGTGNQPQHF. CDR3 DNA sequence: TGTGCCAGCAGCCCCGGGACAGGAAATCAGCCCCAGCATTTT.

The chain carries TRBV4-1 and TRBJ2-7; the D gene is possibly TRBD2 (5 bases). This CDR3 comprises 15 residues. The germline V and J ends were trimmed by 2 bases and 0 bases, with 11 bases remaining between them. Germline-derived CDR1 and CDR2 are MGHRA and YSYEKL. As DNA, the CDR3 is TGCGCCAGCAGCCAACCTAGCAGGAGCTCCTACGAGCAGTACTTC. Amino acid sequence: CASSQPSRSSYEQYF.

The chain combines TRBV7-2 with TRBJ2-3, with 7 bases fitting TRBD2. From germline, CDR1 is SGHTA and CDR2 FQGNSA. V trimming: 2 bases; J trimming: 3 bases; junction bases outside the gene matches: 5. The CDR3 is made up of 15 amino acids. CDR3 nucleotides: TGTGCCAGCAGCTTAATAGCGGGCGCGACAGATACGCAGTATTTT. Its translation is CASSLIAGATDTQYF.

V and J are TRBV10-3 and TRBJ2-7, with D possibly TRBD2 on 7 matching bases. CDR1 and CDR2 from the germline V gene are ENHRY and SYGVKD. The CDR3 covers 17 residues. V dropped 1 base and J dropped 6 bases, with 22 bases sitting between them. CDR3 nucleotide sequence: TGTGCCATCAGTGAGTGGGGTAGGGCCAGGGGAGGGTCCGAGCAGTACTTC. Its translation is CAISEWGRARGGSEQYF.

By frequency in the sample, this clone is medium-sized. This chain connects TRBV9 to TRBJ1-2; 8 bases are shared with TRBD1. J gave up 8 bases and V 5 bases, and 11 bases lay outside the gene matches. Germline V lookup: CDR1 SGDLS, CDR2 YYNGEE. The CDR3 is 14 residues long. The CDR3 loop is CASRTLSGGTGYTF. CDR3 coding DNA: TGTGCCAGCAGGACTCTCTCAGGGGGCACGGGCTACACCTTC.

V usage is TRBV21-1 and J usage is TRBJ1-1. TRBV21-1 is a pseudogene segment. This CDR3 spans 14 amino acids. CDR3 nucleotide sequence: TGTGCCAGCAGCAAAGATAGCCTTGGCGCTGAAGCTTTCTTT. Translation: CASSKDSLGAEAFF.

CDR3 in amino acids: CATSDFRGYEQYF. The CDR3 DNA reads TGTGCCACCAGTGATTTTCGCGGCTACGAGCAGTACTTC. The chain uses TRBV24-1 and TRBJ2-7, with D unresolved. CDR3 length: 13 amino acids. CDR1 is KGHDR and CDR2 is SFDVKD in the germline V gene. Trimming shortened V by 1 base and J by 3 bases, and 6 bases separated the two germline ends.

The chain is built from TRBV7-9 and TRBJ2-2; 8 bases map to TRBD1. The ends lost 5 bases at V and 6 bases at J; junction bases unmatched: 11. The germline V gene has CDR1 SEHNR and CDR2 FQNEAQ (reference sequence). The CDR3 has 16 residues. The CDR3 loop is CASSPIGQGRAGELFF. CDR3 DNA sequence: TGTGCCAGCAGCCCGATCGGACAGGGTAGGGCCGGGGAGCTGTTTTTT.

The chain recombines TRBV19 with TRBJ2-7, with TRBD2 matching 7 bases. The V and J ends lost 1 base and 7 bases, in that order; junction bases with no gene match: 10. The CDR3 has 15 residues. CDR1 and CDR2 from the germline V gene are LNHDA and SQIVND (reference sequence). The DNA of the CDR3 is TGTGCCAGTAGTATAGGAGCGGGATCAGGGTTGGAGCAGTACTTC. This gives the protein CASSIGAGSGLEQYF.

In nucleotides, the CDR3 is TGTGCCAGCAGTGAACTAGACAGGACGGATGAAAAACTGTTTTTT. Protein: CASSELDRTDEKLFF. The gene calls are TRBV25-1 and TRBJ1-4; the D gene is possibly TRBD1 (6 bases). Germline V gene sequence: CDR1 MGHDK, CDR2 SYGVNS. V was pared by 2 bases and J by 6 bases, with 13 bases between. This CDR3 spans 15 amino acids. Full variable domain (outside the CDR3, taken from reference TRBV25-1 and TRBJ1-4): EADIYQTPRYLVIGTGKKITLECSQTMGHDKMYWYQQDPGMELHLIHYSYGVNSTEKGDLSSESTVSRIRTEHFPLTLESARPSHTSQYLCASSELDRTDEKLFFGSGTQLSVL.

This chain uses TRBV7-9 with TRBJ1-2; possibly TRBD1 for D (5 bases). V lost 1 base to trimming and J lost 0 bases, with 9 bases between them. This CDR3 is 15 amino acids long. Looked up from germline, CDR1 is SEHNR and CDR2 is FQNEAQ (reference sequence). The CDR3 coding sequence is TGTGCCAGCAGCTTAGGTGACAGACCTAACTATGGCTACACCTTC. Translated, it gives CASSLGDRPNYGYTF.

This clone was counted once. This chain joins TRBV5-6 and TRBJ2-7; possibly TRBD1 for D (5 bases). The ends were cut back, 4 bases at V and 2 bases at J, with 7 bases in the middle. The CDR3 sequence is 12 residues long. Germline CDR1 reads SGHDT; CDR2 reads YYEEEE. The CDR3 sequence: CASSRQPYEQYF. In DNA, the CDR3 is TGTGCCAGCAGCCGACAGCCCTACGAGCAGTACTTC.

This rearrangement joins TRBV2 to TRBJ2-1, with a tentative D call TRBD2 (6 bases). V was clipped by 1 base and J by 1 base, with 11 bases between them. Germline CDR1 SNHLY, CDR2 FYNNEI. The CDR3 consists of 16 residues. The CDR3 coding sequence is TGTGCCAGCAGTGAAGGGCGGGGTGGGTCCTACAATGAGCAGTTCTTC. This translates into CASSEGRGGSYNEQFF.

V gene TRBV10-3 combines with J gene TRBJ2-2; 7 bases fit TRBD1. V shed 0 bases and J 4 bases; nucleotides not matched to a gene: 5. The CDR3 runs 16 residues. Germline CDR1 is ENHRY and CDR2 is SYGVKD. CDR3 coding DNA: TGTGCCATCAGTGAGTCGAGGGGGCCTAGCACCGGGGAGCTGTTTTTT. Translated: CAISESRGPSTGELFF.

This clone was seen a single time. The chain links TRBV7-3 to TRBJ1-2; 10 bases agree with TRBD1. CDR3 length equals 15 residues. Trimming at V came to 5 bases and at J to 8 bases, leaving 11 bases not matched to a gene. Germline loops: CDR1 SGHTA, CDR2 FQGTGA. CDR3 loop: CASSPNTGTGVGYTF. DNA for the CDR3: TGTGCCAGCAGCCCCAATACCGGGACAGGGGTAGGCTACACCTTC.